These 26 T cell receptor beta chains originate from one sample sequenced in a study of blood T cell repertoires in COVID-19. Sequenced by immunoSEQ multiplex PCR; TCRdb stores in-frame clones only, minus some. Found here are 130,000 or so clones, more than 70% of them singletons; the top ten hold 8.2%. Sequenced material: peripheral blood. The receptors come from a woman aged 55-70 years with acute or convalescent COVID-19.

This clone came up once. This chain joins TRBV9 and TRBJ1-6, with a possible D match to TRBD1 (6 bases). This CDR3 contains 16 residues. V was trimmed by 0 bases and J by 8 bases, leaving 15 bases between them. CDR1 and CDR2 (germline): SGDLS, YYNGEE. The chain's CDR3 is CASSVGGGAQDSPLHF. CDR3 in DNA: TGTGCCAGCAGCGTAGGTGGGGGCGCGCAAGATTCACCCCTCCACTTT.

The chain links TRBV3-1 (or the pseudogene TRBV3-2) to TRBJ1-1; D is perhaps TRBD1 (5 bases). This CDR3 has 15 residues. The V gene's germline CDR1 is LGHDT and CDR2 YNNKEL (reference sequence). V lost 3 bases to trimming and J lost 2 bases, with 13 bases between them. The CDR3 coding sequence is TGTGCCAGCAGCCATAAAAGGGGCTCAAACACTGAAGCTTTCTTT. It yields the protein CASSHKRGSNTEAFF.

J is TRBJ2-7 and V is TRBV10-2, with TRBD1 identical over 11 bases. Trimming cost V 6 bases and J 2 bases; bases outside gene matches: 3. There are 14 residues in the CDR3. Looked up from germline, CDR1 is WSHSY and CDR2 is SAAADI. The CDR3 DNA follows: TGCGCCAGCAGAAAGGGACAGGGGGCCTACGAGCAGTACTTC. This gives the protein CASRKGQGAYEQYF.

The J gene is TRBJ1-6, the V gene TRBV5-5, with D possibly TRBD1 on 6 matching bases. Trimming took off 1 base at V and 6 bases at J, with 14 bases between the two ends. From germline, CDR1 is SGHKS and CDR2 YYEKEE (reference sequence). The CDR3 consists of 16 residues. CDR3 DNA sequence: TGTGCCAGCAGCTTGAATACAGGGTTGGGTAATTCACCCCTCCACTTT. Encoded protein: CASSLNTGLGNSPLHF.

The genes are TRBV7-2 and TRBJ1-3, with D perhaps TRBD1 (6 bases). Trimming pared 1 base from V and 0 bases from J, leaving 16 bases between. Germline lookup yields CDR1 SGHTA and CDR2 FQGNSA. The CDR3 length is 18 residues. In DNA, the CDR3 is TGTGCCAGCAGCTTAGGACAGGCTCCGGGGGGCTCTGGAAACACCATATATTTT. This encodes CASSLGQAPGGSGNTIYF.

The chain combines TRBV3-1 (or the pseudogene TRBV3-2) with TRBJ1-1; D not certain. From germline, CDR1 is LGHDT and CDR2 YNNKEL (reference sequence). V lost 5 bases and J lost 4, with 14 bases in between. CDR3 length: 14 amino acids. The CDR3 DNA reads as TGTGCCAGCAGCTTGGAGAGTTCCACCACTGAAGCTTTCTTT. It specifies CASSLESSTTEAFF.

A few counts support this clone. The chain carries TRBV6-5 and TRBJ1-5; D not certain. The CDR3 extends over 13 amino acids. Trimming removed 6 bases from V and 8 bases from J, with 14 bases in between. Germline CDR1 reads MNHEY; CDR2 reads SVGAGI. CDR3 protein: CASRLGLREPQHF. The CDR3 DNA reads TGTGCCAGCAGGCTCGGGTTGAGGGAGCCCCAGCATTTT.

The chain combines TRBV29-1 with TRBJ2-3; 7 nucleotides line up with TRBD1. Germline V gene lookup returns CDR1 SQVTM and CDR2 ANQGSEA. Trimming removed 6 bases from V and 1 base from J; junction bases left unmatched: 10. The CDR3 consists of 15 residues. The CDR3 bases are TGCAGCGTCGGAACAGGGGCCGGGGGCACAGATACGCAGTATTTT. Residues: CSVGTGAGGTDTQYF.

This chain uses TRBV5-1 with TRBJ2-5; weak D call: TRBD2 (6 bases). The V gene's germline CDR1 is SGHRS and CDR2 YFSETQ. V was cut by 4 bases and J by 3 bases, with 28 bases left in between. CDR3 length equals 19 residues. The CDR3 DNA is TGCGCCAGCAGCCGCCAGGAGGGGAGGTTCAACCTGGGGGAAGAGACCCAGTACTTC. Encoded protein: CASSRQEGRFNLGEETQYF. Supplemented by reference TRBV5-1 and TRBJ2-5, the full variable domain reads KAGVTQTPRYLIKTRGQQVTLSCSPISGHRSVSWYQQTPGQGLQFLFEYFSETQRNKGNFPGRFSGRQFSNSRSEMNVSTLELGDSALYLCASSRQEGRFNLGEETQYFGPGTRLLVL.

On this clone: Here the CDR3 omits its conserved ending phenylalanine or tryptophan, so a read error is the likely source. Because the CDR3's place on the DNA is in doubt, the DNA is left out and the CDR3 is given as listed by TCRdb. V usage is TRBV2 and J usage is TRBJ2-3; the D call TRBD1 from the table was never checked on the DNA. The length of the CDR3 is 12 amino acids, counting both ends. CDR1 is SNHLY and CDR2 is FYNNEI in the germline V gene. CDR3 amino acids: CASSATGLRDQS.

The chain combines TRBV4-1 with TRBJ2-7; D perhaps matches TRBD2 (6 bases). Germline V CDR1 and CDR2: MGHRA, YSYEKL. The CDR3 runs 16 residues. The ends were cut back, 2 bases at V and 4 bases at J, with 18 bases in the middle. The CDR3 DNA is TGCGCCAGCAGCCAACGCAAATTGGGACTTGGGTACGAGCAGTACTTC. Its translation: CASSQRKLGLGYEQYF.

V is TRBV5-5 and J is TRBJ1-3; TRBD1 matches at 7 bases. CDR1 is SGHKS and CDR2 is YYEKEE in the germline V gene (reference sequence). V lost 4 bases and J lost 2; bases outside the gene matches: 3. The CDR3 is 14 amino acids. This CDR3 reads CASSAGTAGNTIYF. The DNA of the CDR3 is TGTGCCAGCAGCGCCGGGACAGCTGGAAACACCATATATTTT.

The J gene is TRBJ2-1, the V gene TRBV9; 10 nucleotides match TRBD2. The CDR3 is made up of 16 amino acids. Germline assignment: CDR1 SGDLS and CDR2 YYNGEE. The J segment lost 8 bases and the V segment lost 3 bases, leaving 11 bases of the junction unmatched. This chain's CDR3 is CASSGKAGGPMDEQFF. CDR3 coding DNA: TGTGCCAGCAGCGGAAAAGCGGGGGGGCCCATGGATGAGCAGTTCTTC.

The DNA for the CDR3 is TGTGCCAGTAGTCTCCCCTCAGCAGCGAATCAGCCCCAGCATTTT. It is translated as CASSLPSAANQPQHF. V usage is TRBV19 and J usage is TRBJ1-5; D is unresolved. Germline V gene sequence: CDR1 LNHDA, CDR2 SQIVND (reference sequence). This CDR3 is built from 15 residues. Trimming removed 5 bases from V and 4 bases from J, with 15 bases in between.

This chain links TRBV5-1 with TRBJ2-2, with D tentatively TRBD1 (6 bases). The V end was cut by 0 bases, the J end by 0 bases, with 12 bases between. Germline V gene sequence: CDR1 SGHRS, CDR2 YFSETQ. This CDR3 is 17 amino acids long. The CDR3: CASSLAPGTPNTGELFF. The CDR3 coding sequence is TGCGCCAGCAGCTTGGCACCCGGGACACCGAACACCGGGGAGCTGTTTTTT.

The J gene is TRBJ1-2, the V gene TRBV6-5, with a tentative D call TRBD1 (6 bases). From germline, CDR1 is MNHEY and CDR2 SVGAGI. The CDR3 covers 11 residues. The V gene lost 11 bases and the J gene lost 5 bases, with 12 bases spanning the gap. DNA for the CDR3: TGTGCCGCGGGGGCGACTTATGGCTACACCTTC. Its translation: CAAGATYGYTF.

The J gene is TRBJ1-1, the V gene TRBV14; 8 nucleotides agree with TRBD1. This CDR3 has 14 amino acids. Germline values: CDR1 SGHDN, CDR2 FVKESK. J gave up 11 bases and V 4 bases, and 12 bases lay outside the gene matches. The CDR3 DNA reads as TGTGCCAGCAGCCCTACCGGGACAGGAGGGGTGGCTTTCTTT. This gives the protein CASSPTGTGGVAFF.

This sequence joins TRBV11-3 and TRBJ2-5, with D perhaps TRBD2 (6 bases). The germline gives CDR1 SGHNT, CDR2 YENEEA. CDR3 length: 15 residues. V was pared by 3 bases and J by 5 bases, with 16 bases between. In DNA, the CDR3 is TGTGCCAGCAGCTTTGGAGGGTACCCCCAGGAGACCCAGTACTTC. It yields the protein CASSFGGYPQETQYF.

The genes are TRBV28 and TRBJ1-5; D may be TRBD1 (5 bases). Germline-derived CDR1 and CDR2 are MDHEN and SYDVKM. V was pared by 2 bases and J by 2 bases, with 7 bases between. The CDR3 runs 14 residues. DNA for the CDR3: TGTGCCAGCAGTTTAGAACAGGGCAATCAGCCCCAGCATTTT. It yields the protein CASSLEQGNQPQHF.

The chain is built from TRBV6-2 or TRBV6-3 and TRBJ1-5, with 7 bases that match TRBD1. The CDR3 is 16 residues long. V lost 0 bases to trimming and J lost 6 bases; unmatched junction nucleotides: 8. Germline V gene data show CDR1 as MNHEY and CDR2 as SVGEGT. The CDR3 region is CASSYSSSGGIQPQHF. CDR3 DNA: TGTGCCAGCAGTTACTCGAGTTCAGGGGGTATTCAGCCCCAGCATTTT.

The chain combines TRBV7-8 with TRBJ1-5; D perhaps matches TRBD1 (6 bases). The CDR3 is 18 amino acids. The V gene lost 1 base and the J gene lost 7 bases, with 23 bases spanning the gap. Germline assignment: CDR1 SGHVS and CDR2 FQNEAQ. CDR3 bases: TGTGCCAGCAGCTTAGGGGGGCAGGGAAGGATCCAACCCCAGCCCCAGCATTTT. Its translation: CASSLGGQGRIQPQPQHF.

The CDR3 spells CASSAQGSGRDYGYTF. In DNA form, the CDR3 reads TGTGCCAGCAGCGCCCAGGGTAGCGGGAGGGACTATGGCTACACCTTC. V and J are TRBV4-2 and TRBJ1-2; tentative D call: TRBD1 (5 bases). This CDR3 comprises 16 residues. The V end was cut by 5 bases, the J end by 3 bases, with 19 bases between. Germline loops: CDR1 LGHNA, CDR2 YNFKEQ.

The chain links TRBV6-1 to TRBJ1-4; no reliable D call. The V and J ends lost 3 bases and 6 bases respectively, with 8 bases between them. CDR3 length: 13 amino acids. CDR1 and CDR2 (germline): MNHNS, SASEGT. The CDR3 region is CASSDIWHEKLFF. The CDR3 DNA is TGTGCCAGCAGTGACATCTGGCATGAAAAACTGTTTTTT.

J is TRBJ2-7 and V is TRBV5-4; 7 bases line up with TRBD2. Trimming at V came to 2 bases and at J to 3 bases, leaving 8 bases not matched to a gene. Germline CDR1 reads SGHNT; CDR2 reads YYREEE (reference sequence). The CDR3 spans 15 residues. The CDR3: CASSFPGLNLYEQYF. The CDR3 DNA follows: TGTGCCAGCAGCTTCCCGGGACTAAATCTCTACGAGCAGTACTTC.

CDR3 region: CASSVEGGNFMYEQYF. In DNA, the CDR3 is TGTGCCAGCAGCGTAGAAGGGGGCAACTTCATGTACGAGCAGTACTTC. The rearrangement uses TRBV9 and TRBJ2-7, with TRBD1 identical over 7 bases. This CDR3 spans 16 amino acids. J lost 4 bases, V lost 0 bases, and 10 bases had no gene match. Germline V lookup: CDR1 SGDLS, CDR2 YYNGEE.

The rearrangement uses TRBV29-1 and TRBJ2-1; 14 bases line up with TRBD2. This CDR3 region has 15 residues. Germline V gene sequence: CDR1 SQVTM, CDR2 ANQGSEA. V lost 2 bases and J lost 10; bases outside the gene matches: 7. In DNA, the CDR3 is TGCAGCGTTGAAAAGGGACTAGCGGGGGCCGGGGAGCAGTTCTTC. Amino acids: CSVEKGLAGAGEQFF.